Sequencing of this T cell receptor (beta chain) was carried out in a study of blood T cells in healthy people across ages. A sample-barcoded 5' primer and a J-beta primer mix were used in a second PCR of roughly 6 to 11 cycles. TCRdb fed the 5' RACE reads into MiXCR, producing one record per CDR3 protein. The sample records roughly 800,000 distinct CDR3 sequences, 20% to 25% being singletons. This clonotype occurred many times. The germline V gene encodes CDR1 MNHEY and CDR2 SVGEGT. This CDR3 is 12 amino acids long. Between the trimmed V and J ends, which lost 6 bases and 3 bases, there was a span of 9 bases. The sample also formed part of further work on T cells of mothers and their children.

The chain carries TRBV6-2 or TRBV6-3 and TRBJ2-7; D gene uncertain. The clonotype comes from a boy aged 5-17 years in good health. Material: blood. CDR3 residues: CASSRDLYEQYF. For the CDR3, the DNA is TGTGCCAGCAGCCGAGACCTCTACGAGCAGTACTTC.